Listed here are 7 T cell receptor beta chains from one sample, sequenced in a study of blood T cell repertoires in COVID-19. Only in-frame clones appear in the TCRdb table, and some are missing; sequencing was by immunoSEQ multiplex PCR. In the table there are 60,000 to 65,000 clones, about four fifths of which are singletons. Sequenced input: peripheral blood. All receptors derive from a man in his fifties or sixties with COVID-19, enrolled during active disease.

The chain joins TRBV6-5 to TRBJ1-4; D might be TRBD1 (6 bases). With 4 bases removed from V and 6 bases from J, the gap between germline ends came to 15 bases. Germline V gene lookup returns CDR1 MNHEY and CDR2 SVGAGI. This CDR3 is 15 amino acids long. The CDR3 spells CASSFRGSEYEKLFF. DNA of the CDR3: TGTGCCAGCAGTTTCAGGGGATCGGAGTATGAAAAACTGTTTTTT.

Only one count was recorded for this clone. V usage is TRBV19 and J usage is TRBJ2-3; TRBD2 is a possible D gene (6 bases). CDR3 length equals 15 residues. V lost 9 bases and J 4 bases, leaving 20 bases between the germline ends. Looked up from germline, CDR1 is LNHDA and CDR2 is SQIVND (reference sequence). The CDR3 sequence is CARIHPRGSADTQYF. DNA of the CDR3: TGTGCCAGGATACACCCCCGGGGGAGTGCAGATACGCAGTATTTT.

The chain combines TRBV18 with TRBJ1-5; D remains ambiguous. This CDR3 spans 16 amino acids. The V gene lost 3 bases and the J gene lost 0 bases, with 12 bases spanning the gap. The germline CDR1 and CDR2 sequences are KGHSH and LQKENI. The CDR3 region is CASSPGVPYSNQPQHF. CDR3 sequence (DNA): TGTGCCAGCTCACCGGGAGTCCCATATAGCAATCAGCCCCAGCATTTT. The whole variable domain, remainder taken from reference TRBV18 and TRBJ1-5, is NAGVMQNPRHLVRRRGQEARLRCSPMKGHSHVYWYRQLPEEGLKFMVYLQKENIIDESGMPKERFSAEFPKEGPSILRIQQVVRGDSAAYFCASSPGVPYSNQPQHFGDGTRLSIL.

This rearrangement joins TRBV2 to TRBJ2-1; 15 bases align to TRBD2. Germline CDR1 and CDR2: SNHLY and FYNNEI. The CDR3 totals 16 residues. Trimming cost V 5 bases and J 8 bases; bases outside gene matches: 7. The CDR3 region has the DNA TGTGCCAGCAGTAAGGGACTAGCGGGAGGTGTGGATGAGCAGTTCTTC. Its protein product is CASSKGLAGGVDEQFF.

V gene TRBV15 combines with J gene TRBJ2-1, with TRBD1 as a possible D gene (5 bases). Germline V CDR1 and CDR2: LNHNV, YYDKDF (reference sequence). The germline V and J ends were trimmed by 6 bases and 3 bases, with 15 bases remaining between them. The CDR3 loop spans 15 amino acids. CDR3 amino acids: CATRKGLSDYNEQFF. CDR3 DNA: TGTGCCACCAGAAAGGGGTTAAGCGACTACAATGAGCAGTTCTTC.

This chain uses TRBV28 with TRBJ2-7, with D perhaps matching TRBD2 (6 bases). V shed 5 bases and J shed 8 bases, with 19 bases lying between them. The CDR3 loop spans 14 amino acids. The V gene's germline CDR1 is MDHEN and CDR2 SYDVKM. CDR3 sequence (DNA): TGTGCCAGCAGTATATCGGGACTGCTTGTGAAGCAGTACTTC. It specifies CASSISGLLVKQYF. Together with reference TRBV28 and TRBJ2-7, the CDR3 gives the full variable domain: DVKVTQSSRYLVKRTGEKVFLECVQDMDHENMFWYRQDPGLGLRLIYFSYDVKMKEKGDIPEGYSVSREKKERFSLILESASTNQTSMYLCASSISGLLVKQYFGPGTRLTVT.

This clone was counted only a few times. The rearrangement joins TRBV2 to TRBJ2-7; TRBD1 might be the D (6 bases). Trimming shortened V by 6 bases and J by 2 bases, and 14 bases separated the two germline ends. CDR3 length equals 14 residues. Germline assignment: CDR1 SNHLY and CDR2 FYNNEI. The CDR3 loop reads CASRDTGQTYEQYF. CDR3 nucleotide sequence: TGTGCCAGCAGGGATACTGGACAGACCTACGAGCAGTACTTC. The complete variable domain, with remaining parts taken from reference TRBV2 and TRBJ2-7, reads EPEVTQTPSHQVTQMGQEVILRCVPISNHLYFYWYRQILGQKVEFLVSFYNNEISEKSEIFDDQFSVERPDGSNFTLKIRSTKLEDSAMYFCASRDTGQTYEQYFGPGTRLTVT.